This entry describes one T cell receptor (beta chain). Its antigen is not yet known. No per-base quality is available; no much larger clone lies one base away. Receptor libraries were prepared by the immunoSEQ multiplex PCR assay. TCRdb holds this immuneACCESS table with in-frame rearrangements only. Some clones are missing; in checked studies, unresolved V genes explain under half, and the rest has no known cause. The sample table shows more than 70,000 clones, and around 93% are seen once. The ten largest clones represent under 0.3% of the sample. The CDR3 starts with the cysteine, ends with the phenylalanine, and has 14 residues. Of the read, only the CDR3 DNA is kept; its 42 bases are in frame from base 1. Sequences LNHDA (CDR1) and SQIVND (CDR2) are obtained from the germline V gene (reference sequence). Between the V and J ends, shortened by 6 bases and 7 bases respectively, the junction contains 15 bases.

These data originate in a study of technical replicates of blood from a handful of donors (dated by TCRdb to 2016 to 2017). The V and J genes are TRBV19 and TRBJ2-2, with TRBD1 perhaps the D gene, on 6 matching bases. Sequenced: T cells isolated from PBMCs. This TCR came from a human donor in good health. This receptor has the CDR3 CASSLQRGNGELFF. The DNA is as follows: TGTGCCAGTAGCCTACAGAGGGGGAACGGGGAGCTGTTTTTT. Supplemented by the reference TRBV19 and TRBJ2-2 proteins around the CDR3, the complete variable domain is DGGITQSPKYLFRKEGQNVTLSCEQNLNHDAMYWYRQDPGQGLRLIYYSQIVNDFQKGDIAEGYSVSREKKESFPLTVTSAQKNPTAFYLCASSLQRGNGELFFGEGSRLTVL.